This entry describes one T cell receptor (beta chain). V was shortened by 5 bases and J by 4 bases, with 11 bases between the two germline ends. This CDR3 has 12 amino acids. The germline V gene encodes CDR1 SQVTM and CDR2 ANQGSEA. From blood CD8+ and CD4+ T cells, the TCR beta chain was sequenced. The data derive from a study of CD8 T cells in Susac syndrome. With random hexamers, reverse transcription was performed on 0.5 to 1 ug of RNA. TCRdb used MiXCR to reprocess the immunoSEQ multiplex PCR reads, holding one entry per CDR3 protein. The table shows a few hundred thousand distinct CDR3 sequences, with approximately 95% occurring only once.

Sequencing used CD4+ T cells from PBMCs. The rearrangement links TRBV29-1 to TRBJ1-2; D not certain. The source is a human donor with multiple sclerosis. The CDR3 loop is CSVLEGLYGYTF. CDR3 nucleotides: TGCAGCGTTCTCGAAGGCCTCTATGGCTACACCTTC. Full variable domain (rest looked up from reference TRBV29-1 and TRBJ1-2): SAVISQKPSRDICQRGTSLTIQCQVDSQVTMMFWYRQQPGQSLTLIATANQGSEATYESGFVIDKFPISRPNLTFSTLTVSNMSPEDSSIYLCSVLEGLYGYTFGSGTRLTVV.